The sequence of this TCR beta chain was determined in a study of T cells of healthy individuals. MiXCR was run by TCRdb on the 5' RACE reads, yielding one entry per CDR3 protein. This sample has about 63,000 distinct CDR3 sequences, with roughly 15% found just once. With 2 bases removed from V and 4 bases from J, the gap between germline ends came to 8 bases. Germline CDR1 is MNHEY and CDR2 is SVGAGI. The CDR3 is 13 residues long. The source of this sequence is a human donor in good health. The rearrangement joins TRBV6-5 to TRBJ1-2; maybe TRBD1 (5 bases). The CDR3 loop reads CASSYGTVYGYTF. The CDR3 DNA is TGTGCCAGCAGTTACGGGACGGTCTATGGCTACACCTTC.